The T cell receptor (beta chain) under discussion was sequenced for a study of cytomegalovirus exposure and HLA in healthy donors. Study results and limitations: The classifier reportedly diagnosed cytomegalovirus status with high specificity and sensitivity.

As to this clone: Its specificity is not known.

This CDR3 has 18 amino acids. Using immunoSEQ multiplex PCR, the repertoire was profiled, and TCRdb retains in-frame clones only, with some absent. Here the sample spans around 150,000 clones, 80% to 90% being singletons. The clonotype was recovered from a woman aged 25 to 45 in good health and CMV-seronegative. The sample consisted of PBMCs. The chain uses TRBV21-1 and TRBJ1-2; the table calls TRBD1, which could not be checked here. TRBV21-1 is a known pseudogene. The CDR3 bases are TGTGCCAGCAGCAAGGCGGACAGCCGTATAAGTACTAACTATGGCTACACCTTC. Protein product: CASSKADSRISTNYGYTF.